Listed here is a single TCR beta chain. The data belong to a study of T-cell reconstitution after alpha-beta-depleted transplantation in children. A library of TCRbeta sequences, prepared with unique molecular identifiers, was generated. TCRdb reprocessed the PCR reads via MiXCR and lists one record per CDR3 protein. The table records about 540,000 distinct CDR3 sequences, approximately 20% of them present only once. The origin of this receptor is a human donor who donated a stem cell graft to a child with acute lymphoblastic leukemia. This specimen was PBMCs from the stem cell graft donor, taken from the stem cell graft.

Here the CDR3 reads CASSFDRGNEKLFF. The CDR3 DNA reads as TGCGCCAGCAGCTTCGACAGGGGGAATGAAAAACTGTTTTTT. This sequence joins TRBV5-1 and TRBJ1-4; 9 positions agree with TRBD1. Germline assignment: CDR1 SGHRS and CDR2 YFSETQ. V shed 2 bases, J shed 5 bases, and the junction held 1 base outside the gene matches. The CDR3 is 14 amino acids.